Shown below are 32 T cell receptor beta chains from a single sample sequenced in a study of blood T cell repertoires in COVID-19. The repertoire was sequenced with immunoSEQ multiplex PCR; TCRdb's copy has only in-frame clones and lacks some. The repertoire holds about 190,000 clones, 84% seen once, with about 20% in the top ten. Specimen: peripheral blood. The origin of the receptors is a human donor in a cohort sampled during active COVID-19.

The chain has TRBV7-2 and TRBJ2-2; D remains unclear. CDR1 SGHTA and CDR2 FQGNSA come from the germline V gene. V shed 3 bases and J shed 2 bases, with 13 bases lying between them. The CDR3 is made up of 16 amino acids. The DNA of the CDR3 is TGTACCAGCAGCTTCCCCCCGACGGGTAACACCGGGGAGCTGTTTTTT. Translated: CTSSFPPTGNTGELFF.

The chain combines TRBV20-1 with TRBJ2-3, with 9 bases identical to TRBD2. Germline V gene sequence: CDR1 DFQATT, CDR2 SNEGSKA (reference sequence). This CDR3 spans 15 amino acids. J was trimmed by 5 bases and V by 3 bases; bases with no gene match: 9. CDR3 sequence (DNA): TGCAGTGCTAGTCCCCTAGCGGGAATGCTAGATACGCAGTATTTT. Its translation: CSASPLAGMLDTQYF.

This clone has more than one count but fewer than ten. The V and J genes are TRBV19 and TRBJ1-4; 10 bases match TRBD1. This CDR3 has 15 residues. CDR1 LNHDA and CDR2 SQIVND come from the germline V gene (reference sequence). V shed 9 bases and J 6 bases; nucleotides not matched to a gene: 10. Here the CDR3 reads CASRDRGRGDEKLFF. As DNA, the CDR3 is TGTGCCAGCCGGGACAGGGGAAGAGGGGATGAAAAACTGTTTTTT.

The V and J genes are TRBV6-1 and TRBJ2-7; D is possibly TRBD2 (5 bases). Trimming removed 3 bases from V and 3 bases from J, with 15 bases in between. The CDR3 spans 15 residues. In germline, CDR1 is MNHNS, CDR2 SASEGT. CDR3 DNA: TGTGCCAGCAGTGAGTCTCCCGAGGGCCTCTACGAGCAGTACGTC. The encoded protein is CASSESPEGLYEQYV.

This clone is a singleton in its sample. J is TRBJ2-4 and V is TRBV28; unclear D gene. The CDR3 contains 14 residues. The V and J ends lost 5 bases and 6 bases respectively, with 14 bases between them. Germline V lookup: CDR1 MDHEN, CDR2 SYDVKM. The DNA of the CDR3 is TGTGCCAGCAGTACCCCGAGGCCGTTAAACATTCAGTACTTC. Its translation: CASSTPRPLNIQYF.

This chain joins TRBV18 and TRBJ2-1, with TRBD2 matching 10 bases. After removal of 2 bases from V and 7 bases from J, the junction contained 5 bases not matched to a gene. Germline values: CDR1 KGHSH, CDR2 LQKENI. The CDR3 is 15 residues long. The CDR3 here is CASSPASGSVNEQFF. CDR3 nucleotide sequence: TGTGCCAGCTCACCAGCTAGCGGGAGTGTAAATGAGCAGTTCTTC.

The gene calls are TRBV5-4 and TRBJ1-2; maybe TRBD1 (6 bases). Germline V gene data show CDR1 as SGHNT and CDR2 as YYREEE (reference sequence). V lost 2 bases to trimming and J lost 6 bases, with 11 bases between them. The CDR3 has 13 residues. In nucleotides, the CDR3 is TGTGCCAGCAGCTTACAGGGATCTGATGGCTACACCTTC. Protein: CASSLQGSDGYTF.

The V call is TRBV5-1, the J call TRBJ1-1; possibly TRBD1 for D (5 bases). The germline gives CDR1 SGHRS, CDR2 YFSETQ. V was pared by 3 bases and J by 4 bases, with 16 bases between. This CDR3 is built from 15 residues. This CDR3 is CASSWGVGGGTEAFF. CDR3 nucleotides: TGCGCCAGCAGCTGGGGTGTCGGGGGTGGCACTGAAGCTTTCTTT.

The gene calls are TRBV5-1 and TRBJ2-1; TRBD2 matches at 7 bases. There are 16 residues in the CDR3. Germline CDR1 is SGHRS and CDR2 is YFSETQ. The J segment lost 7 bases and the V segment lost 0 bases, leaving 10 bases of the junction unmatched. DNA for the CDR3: TGCGCCAGCAGCTTGGCCTGGCGGGAGCAGTGGAATGAGCAGTTCTTC. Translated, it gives CASSLAWREQWNEQFF.

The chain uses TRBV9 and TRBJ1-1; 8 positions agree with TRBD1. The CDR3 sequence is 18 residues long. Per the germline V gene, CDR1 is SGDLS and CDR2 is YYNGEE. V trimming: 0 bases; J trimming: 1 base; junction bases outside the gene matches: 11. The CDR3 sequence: CASSVALGQGGGNTEAFF. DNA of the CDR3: TGTGCCAGCAGCGTAGCTCTTGGACAGGGTGGGGGGAACACTGAAGCTTTCTTT.

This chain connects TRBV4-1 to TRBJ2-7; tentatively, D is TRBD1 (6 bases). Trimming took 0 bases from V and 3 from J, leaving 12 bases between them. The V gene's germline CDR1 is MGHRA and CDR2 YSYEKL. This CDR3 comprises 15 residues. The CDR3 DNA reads TGCGCCAGCAGCCAAGAGACGGGACAAAACTACGAGCAGTACGTC. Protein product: CASSQETGQNYEQYV.

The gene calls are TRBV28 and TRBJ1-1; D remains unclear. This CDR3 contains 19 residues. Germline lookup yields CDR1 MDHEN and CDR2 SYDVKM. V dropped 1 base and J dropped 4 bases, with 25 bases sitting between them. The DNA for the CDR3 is TGTGCCAGCAGTTTATATCCCTACGCGAGGCGAGTGGTGGGCACTGAAGCTTTCTTT. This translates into CASSLYPYARRVVGTEAFF.

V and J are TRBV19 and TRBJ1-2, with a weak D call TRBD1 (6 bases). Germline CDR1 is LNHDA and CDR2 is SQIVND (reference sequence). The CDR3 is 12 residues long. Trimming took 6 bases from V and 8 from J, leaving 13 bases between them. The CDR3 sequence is CASSQTGTGYTF. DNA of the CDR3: TGTGCCAGTAGCCAGACAGGCACCGGCTACACCTTC.

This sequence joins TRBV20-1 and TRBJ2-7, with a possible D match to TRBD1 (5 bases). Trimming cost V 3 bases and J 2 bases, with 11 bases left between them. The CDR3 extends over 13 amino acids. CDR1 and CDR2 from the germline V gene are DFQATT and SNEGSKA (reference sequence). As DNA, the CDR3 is TGCAGTGCTAGTCAGGGCACAACCTACGAGCAGTACTTC. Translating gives CSASQGTTYEQYF.

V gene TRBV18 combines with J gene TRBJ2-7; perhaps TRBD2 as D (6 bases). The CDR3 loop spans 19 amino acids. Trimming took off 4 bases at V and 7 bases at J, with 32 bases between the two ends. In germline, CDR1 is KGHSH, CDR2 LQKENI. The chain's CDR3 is CASSLFPPPGLLLRWEQYF. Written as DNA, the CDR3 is TGTGCCAGCTCACTGTTCCCCCCCCCGGGACTCCTACTTCGGTGGGAGCAGTACTTC.

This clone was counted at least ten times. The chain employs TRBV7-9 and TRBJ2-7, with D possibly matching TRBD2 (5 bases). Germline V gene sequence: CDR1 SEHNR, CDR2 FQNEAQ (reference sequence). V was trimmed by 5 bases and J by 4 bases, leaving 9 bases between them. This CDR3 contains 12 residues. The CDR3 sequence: CASSMTGYEQYF. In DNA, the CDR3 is TGTGCCAGCAGCATGACGGGATACGAGCAGTACTTC.

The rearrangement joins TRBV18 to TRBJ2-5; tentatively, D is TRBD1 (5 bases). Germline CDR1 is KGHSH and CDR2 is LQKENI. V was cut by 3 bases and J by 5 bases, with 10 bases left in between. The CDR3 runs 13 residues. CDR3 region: CASSPGRAETQYF. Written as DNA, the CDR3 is TGTGCCAGCTCACCGGGCAGGGCGGAGACCCAGTACTTC.

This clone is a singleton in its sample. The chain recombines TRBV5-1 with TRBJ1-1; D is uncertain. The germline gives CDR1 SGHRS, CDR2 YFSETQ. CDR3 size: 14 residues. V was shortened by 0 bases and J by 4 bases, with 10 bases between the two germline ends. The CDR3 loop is CASSLGGRPTEAFF. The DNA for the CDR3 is TGCGCCAGCAGCTTGGGTGGGAGACCCACTGAAGCTTTCTTT.

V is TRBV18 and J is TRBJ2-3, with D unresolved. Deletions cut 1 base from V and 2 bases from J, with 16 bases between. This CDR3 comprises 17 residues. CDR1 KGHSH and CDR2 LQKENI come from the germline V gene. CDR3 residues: CASSPRVGRMSTDTQYF. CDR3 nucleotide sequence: TGTGCCAGCTCACCACGGGTGGGCAGGATGTCCACAGATACGCAGTATTTT.

DNA of the CDR3: TGTGCCACCAGTGATTTCGGTAGCGGGGGGGCTGGGGAGACCCAGTACTTC. Protein: CATSDFGSGGAGETQYF. This chain joins TRBV24-1 and TRBJ2-5; TRBD2 matches 11 bases. J was trimmed by 5 bases and V by 1 base; bases with no gene match: 8. CDR1 and CDR2 from the germline V gene are KGHDR and SFDVKD. The CDR3 is made up of 17 amino acids.

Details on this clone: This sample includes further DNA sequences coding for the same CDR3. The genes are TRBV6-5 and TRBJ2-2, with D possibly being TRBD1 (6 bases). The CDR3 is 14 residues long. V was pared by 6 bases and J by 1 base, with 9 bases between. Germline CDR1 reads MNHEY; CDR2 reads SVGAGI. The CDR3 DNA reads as TGTGCCAGCAGAAAGACAGGGAACACCGGGGAGCTGTTTTTT. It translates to CASRKTGNTGELFF.

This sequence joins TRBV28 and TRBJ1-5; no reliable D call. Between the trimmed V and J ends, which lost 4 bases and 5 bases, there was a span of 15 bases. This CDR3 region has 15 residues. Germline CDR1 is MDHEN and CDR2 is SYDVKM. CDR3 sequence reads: CASSSAAAHDQPQHF. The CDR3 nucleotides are TGTGCCAGCAGTTCGGCCGCGGCCCACGATCAGCCCCAGCATTTT.

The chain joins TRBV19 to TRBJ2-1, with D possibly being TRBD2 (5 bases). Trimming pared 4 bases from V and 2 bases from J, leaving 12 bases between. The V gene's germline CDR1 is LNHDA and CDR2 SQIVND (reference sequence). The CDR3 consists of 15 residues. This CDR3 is CASSTRAAPYNEQFF. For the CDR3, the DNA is TGTGCCAGTAGTACGAGAGCGGCTCCCTACAATGAGCAGTTCTTC.

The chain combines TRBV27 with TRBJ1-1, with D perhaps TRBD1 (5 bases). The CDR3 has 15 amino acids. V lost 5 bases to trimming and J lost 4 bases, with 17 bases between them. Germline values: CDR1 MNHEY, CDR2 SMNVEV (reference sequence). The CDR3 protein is CASSPRGGIGTEAFF. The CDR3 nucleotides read TGTGCCAGCAGTCCCCGGGGCGGGATCGGCACTGAAGCTTTCTTT.

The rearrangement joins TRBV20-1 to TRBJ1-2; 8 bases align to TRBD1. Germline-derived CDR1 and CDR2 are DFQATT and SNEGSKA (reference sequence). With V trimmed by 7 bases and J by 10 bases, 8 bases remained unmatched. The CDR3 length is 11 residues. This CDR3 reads CSVLDRDTYTF. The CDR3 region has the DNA TGCAGTGTCCTGGACAGGGACACCTACACCTTC.

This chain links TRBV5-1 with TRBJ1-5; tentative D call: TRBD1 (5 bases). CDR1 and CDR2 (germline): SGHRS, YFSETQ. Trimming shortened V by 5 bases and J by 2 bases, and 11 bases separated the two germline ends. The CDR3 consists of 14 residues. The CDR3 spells CASSAGGGNQPQHF. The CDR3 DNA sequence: TGCGCCAGCAGTGCGGGAGGGGGCAATCAGCCCCAGCATTTT.

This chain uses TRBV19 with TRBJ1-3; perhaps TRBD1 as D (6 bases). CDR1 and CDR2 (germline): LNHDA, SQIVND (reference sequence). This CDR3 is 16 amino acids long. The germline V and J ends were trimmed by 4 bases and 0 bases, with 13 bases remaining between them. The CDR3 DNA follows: TGTGCCAGTAGTACGAAGGGGGAGCTCTCTGGAAACACCATATATTTT. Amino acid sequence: CASSTKGELSGNTIYF.

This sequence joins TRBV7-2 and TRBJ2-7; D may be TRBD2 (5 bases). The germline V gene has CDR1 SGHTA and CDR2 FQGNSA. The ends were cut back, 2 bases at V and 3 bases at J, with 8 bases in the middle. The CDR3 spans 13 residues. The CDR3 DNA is TGTGCCAGCAGCTTAAGAGGGTTCTACGAGCAGTACTTC. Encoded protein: CASSLRGFYEQYF.

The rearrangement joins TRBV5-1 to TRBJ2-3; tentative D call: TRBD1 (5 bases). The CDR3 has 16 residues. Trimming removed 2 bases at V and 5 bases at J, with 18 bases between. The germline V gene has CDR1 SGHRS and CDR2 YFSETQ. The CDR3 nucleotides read TGCGCCAGCAGCTTAAAGGAGCAGGGCTGGAGAGATACGCAGTATTTT. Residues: CASSLKEQGWRDTQYF.

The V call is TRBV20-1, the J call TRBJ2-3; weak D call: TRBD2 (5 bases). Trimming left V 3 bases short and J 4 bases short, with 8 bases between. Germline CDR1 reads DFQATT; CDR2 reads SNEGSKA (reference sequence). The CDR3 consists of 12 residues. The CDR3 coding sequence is TGCAGTGCTAGTCGGGGTCCAGATACGCAGTATTTT. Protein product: CSASRGPDTQYF.

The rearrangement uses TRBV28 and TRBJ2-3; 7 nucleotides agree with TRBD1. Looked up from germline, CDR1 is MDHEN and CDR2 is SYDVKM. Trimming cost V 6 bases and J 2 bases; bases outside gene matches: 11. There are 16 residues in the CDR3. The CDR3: CASSRRTGAPTDTQYF. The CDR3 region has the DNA TGTGCCAGCAGCCGACGCACAGGGGCCCCCACAGATACGCAGTATTTT.

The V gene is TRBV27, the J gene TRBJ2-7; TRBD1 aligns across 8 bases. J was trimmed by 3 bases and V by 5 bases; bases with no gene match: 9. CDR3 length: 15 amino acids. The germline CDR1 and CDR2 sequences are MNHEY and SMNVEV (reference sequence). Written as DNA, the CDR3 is TGTGCCAGCAGTAACCCAGACAGGGGTTTCTACGAGCAGTACTTC. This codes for CASSNPDRGFYEQYF.